This T cell receptor (beta chain) was captured in a study of shared clonotypes between healthy human individuals. Study-level findings and limits: As a rule, naive subsets had a larger estimated richness than memory subsets.

With regard to this clone: As yet, its antigen is unknown.

The CDR3 spans 15 residues. V shed 4 bases and J shed 0 bases, with 13 bases lying between them. Germline CDR1 and CDR2: MDHEN and SYDVKM. A split of CD4+ cells into CD45RA+ naive and CD45RA-negative memory subsets was performed. Here immunoSEQ multiplex PCR was the method, and the copy in TCRdb shows in-frame clones only, minus some. The repertoire consists of about 1 million clones, with 65% to 80% occurring once and the leading ten covering about 1.5%. Sample: memory CD4+ T cells sorted from blood. The subset here: CD45RA-negative fraction. The V call is TRBV28, the J call TRBJ2-7; D perhaps matches TRBD1 (6 bases). The TCR comes from a man aged 18 to 30 in good health. The CDR3 spells CASSSGSGHSYEQYF. For the CDR3, the DNA is TGTGCCAGCAGTTCCGGATCGGGACACTCCTACGAGCAGTACTTC.